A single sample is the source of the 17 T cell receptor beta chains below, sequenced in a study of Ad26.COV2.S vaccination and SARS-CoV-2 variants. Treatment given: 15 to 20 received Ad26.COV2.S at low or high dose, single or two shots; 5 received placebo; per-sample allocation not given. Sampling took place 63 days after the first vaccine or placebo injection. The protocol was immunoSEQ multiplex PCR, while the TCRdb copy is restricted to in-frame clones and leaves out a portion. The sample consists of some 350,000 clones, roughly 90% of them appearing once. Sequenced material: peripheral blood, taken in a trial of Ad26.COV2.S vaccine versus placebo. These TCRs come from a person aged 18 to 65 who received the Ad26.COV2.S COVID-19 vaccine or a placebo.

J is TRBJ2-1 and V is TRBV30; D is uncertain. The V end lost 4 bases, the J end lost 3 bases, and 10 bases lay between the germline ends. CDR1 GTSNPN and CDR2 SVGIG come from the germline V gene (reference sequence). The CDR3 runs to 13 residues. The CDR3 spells CAWNRGDYNEQFF. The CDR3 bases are TGTGCCTGGAATCGAGGCGACTACAATGAGCAGTTCTTC.

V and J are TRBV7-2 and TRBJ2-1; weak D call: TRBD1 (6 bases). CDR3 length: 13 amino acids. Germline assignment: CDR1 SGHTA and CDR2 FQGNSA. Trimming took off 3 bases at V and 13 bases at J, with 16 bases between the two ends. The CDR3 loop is CASSFEGAGEQFF. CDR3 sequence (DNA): TGTGCCAGCAGCTTTGAAGGGGCAGGGGAACAGTTCTTC.

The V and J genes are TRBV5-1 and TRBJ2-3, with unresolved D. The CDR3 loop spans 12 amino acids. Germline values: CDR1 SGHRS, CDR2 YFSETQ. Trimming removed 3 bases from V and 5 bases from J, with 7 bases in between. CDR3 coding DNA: TGCGCCAGCAGCTACGGACGAGATACGCAGTATTTT. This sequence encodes CASSYGRDTQYF.

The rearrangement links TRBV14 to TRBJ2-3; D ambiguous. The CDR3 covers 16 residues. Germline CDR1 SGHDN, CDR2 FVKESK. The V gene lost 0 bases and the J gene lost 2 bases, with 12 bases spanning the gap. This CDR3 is CASSQEGWRFTDTQYF. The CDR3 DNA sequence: TGTGCCAGCAGCCAAGAGGGTTGGCGATTCACAGATACGCAGTATTTT.

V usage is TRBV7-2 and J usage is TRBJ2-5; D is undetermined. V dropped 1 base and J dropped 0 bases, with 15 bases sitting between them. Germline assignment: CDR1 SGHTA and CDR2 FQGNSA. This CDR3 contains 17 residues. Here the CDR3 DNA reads TGTGCCAGCAGCTTAGATCCCCCCACACGCTACCAAGAGACCCAGTACTTC. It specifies CASSLDPPTRYQETQYF.

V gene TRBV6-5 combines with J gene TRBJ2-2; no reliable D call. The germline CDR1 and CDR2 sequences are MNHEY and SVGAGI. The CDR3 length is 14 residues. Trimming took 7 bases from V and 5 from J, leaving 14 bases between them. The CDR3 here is CASTPGLGTGELFF. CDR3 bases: TGTGCCAGCACGCCGGGTTTAGGAACCGGGGAGCTGTTTTTT.

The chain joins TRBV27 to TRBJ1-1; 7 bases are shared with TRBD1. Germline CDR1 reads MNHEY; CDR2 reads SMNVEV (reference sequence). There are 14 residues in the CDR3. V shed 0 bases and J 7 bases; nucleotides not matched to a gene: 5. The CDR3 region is CASSLSGGQLEAFF. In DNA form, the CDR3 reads TGTGCCAGCAGTTTATCTGGGGGACAGCTTGAAGCTTTCTTT.

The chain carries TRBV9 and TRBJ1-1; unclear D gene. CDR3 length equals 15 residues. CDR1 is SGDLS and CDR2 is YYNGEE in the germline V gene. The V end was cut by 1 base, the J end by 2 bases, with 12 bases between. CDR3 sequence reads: CASSVLSGGNTEAFF. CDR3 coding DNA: TGTGCCAGCAGCGTATTGAGCGGAGGAAACACTGAAGCTTTCTTT.

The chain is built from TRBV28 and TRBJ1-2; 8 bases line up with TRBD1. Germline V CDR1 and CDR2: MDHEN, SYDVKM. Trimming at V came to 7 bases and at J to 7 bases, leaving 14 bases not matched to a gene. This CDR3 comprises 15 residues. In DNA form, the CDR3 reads TGTGCCAGCACCCTTATGCCCGGGACAGGAATTGGCTACACCTTC. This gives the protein CASTLMPGTGIGYTF.

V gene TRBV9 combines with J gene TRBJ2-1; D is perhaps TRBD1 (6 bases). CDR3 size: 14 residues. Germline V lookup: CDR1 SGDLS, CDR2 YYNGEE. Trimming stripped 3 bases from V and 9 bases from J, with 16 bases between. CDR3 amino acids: CASSGSTGMGEQFF. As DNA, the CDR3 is TGTGCCAGCAGCGGATCAACAGGGATGGGTGAGCAGTTCTTC.

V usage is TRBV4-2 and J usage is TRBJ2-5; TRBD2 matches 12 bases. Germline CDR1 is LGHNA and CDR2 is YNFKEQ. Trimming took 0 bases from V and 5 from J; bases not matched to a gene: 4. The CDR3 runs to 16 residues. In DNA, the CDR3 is TGTGCCAGCAGCCAAGAGGGGCTAGCGGGAGGGGAGACCCAGTACTTC. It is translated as CASSQEGLAGGETQYF.

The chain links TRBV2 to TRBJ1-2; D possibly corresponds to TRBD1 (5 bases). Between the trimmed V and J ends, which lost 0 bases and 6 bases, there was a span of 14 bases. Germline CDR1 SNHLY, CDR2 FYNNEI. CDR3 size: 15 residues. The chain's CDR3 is CASSEAKWRDDGYTF. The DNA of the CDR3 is TGTGCCAGCAGTGAAGCGAAGTGGAGGGACGATGGCTACACCTTC.

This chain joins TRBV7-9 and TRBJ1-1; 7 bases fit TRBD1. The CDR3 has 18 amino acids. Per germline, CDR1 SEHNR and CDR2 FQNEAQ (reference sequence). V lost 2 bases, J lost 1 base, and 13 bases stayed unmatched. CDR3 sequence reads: CASSLWTGGSGPNTEAFF. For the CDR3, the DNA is TGTGCCAGCAGCTTATGGACAGGAGGTTCGGGTCCGAACACTGAAGCTTTCTTT.

The DNA for the CDR3 is TGTGCCAGCAGTTTAGCCTGGGACGGGGTGAACACTGAAGCTTTCTTT. Protein sequence: CASSLAWDGVNTEAFF. The chain combines TRBV27 with TRBJ1-1; a weak D match, TRBD1 (5 bases). Germline V gene sequence: CDR1 MNHEY, CDR2 SMNVEV (reference sequence). V was cut by 2 bases and J by 0 bases, with 13 bases left in between. The CDR3 extends over 16 amino acids.

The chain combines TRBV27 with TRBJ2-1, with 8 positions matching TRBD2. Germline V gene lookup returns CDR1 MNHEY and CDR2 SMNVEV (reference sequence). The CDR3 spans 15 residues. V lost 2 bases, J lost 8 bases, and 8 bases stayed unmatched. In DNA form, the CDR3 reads TGTGCCAGCAGTTTACAGGCTAGCGGGTTCTATGAGCAGTTCTTC. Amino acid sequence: CASSLQASGFYEQFF.

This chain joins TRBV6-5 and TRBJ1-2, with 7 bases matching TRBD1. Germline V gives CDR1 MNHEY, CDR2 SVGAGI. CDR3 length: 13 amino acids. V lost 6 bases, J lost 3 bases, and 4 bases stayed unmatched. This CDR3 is CASSHGTDYGYTF. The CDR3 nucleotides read TGTGCCAGCAGCCACGGGACAGACTATGGCTACACCTTC.

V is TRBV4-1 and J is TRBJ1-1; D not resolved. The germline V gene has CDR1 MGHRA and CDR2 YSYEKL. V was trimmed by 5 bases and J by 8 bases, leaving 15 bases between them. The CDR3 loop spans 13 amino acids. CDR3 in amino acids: CASSERAAGEAFF. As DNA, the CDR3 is TGCGCCAGCAGCGAACGGGCTGCCGGAGAAGCTTTCTTT.